This T cell receptor (beta chain) emerged from a study of T cell responses to AZD1222 COVID-19 vaccine. Overall study: Pooled together were second doses at about 4 or about 12 weeks.

The assay was immunoSEQ multiplex PCR, and TCRdb's table has in-frame clones only and misses some. The table includes some 130,000 clones, roughly 88% detected once. V lost 0 bases, J lost 10 bases, and 15 bases lay in between. The CDR3 is 14 residues long. Germline V gene data show CDR1 as LGHNA and CDR2 as YNFKEQ. The receptor was derived from an adult in good health. The sample here was peripheral blood, taken on day 0 of AZD1222 vaccination. The chain recombines TRBV4-2 with TRBJ2-5; a possible D gene is TRBD1 (6 bases). The CDR3 spells CASSQDWRQDGQYF. In DNA, the CDR3 is TGTGCCAGCAGCCAAGATTGGAGACAGGACGGCCAGTACTTC.